The following is a T cell receptor (beta chain) sequence with its context. The data stem from a study of cytomegalovirus exposure and HLA in healthy donors. The PCR employed 60 Vbeta primers together with 13 Jbeta primers. Produced via immunoSEQ multiplex PCR; TCRdb's table is partial and in-frame only. Found here are about 110,000 clones, under 70% of them singletons; the top ten hold roughly 8.4%. Per the germline V gene, CDR1 is SGHVS and CDR2 is FNYEAQ. V was clipped by 1 base and J by 4 bases, with 10 bases between them. The CDR3 loop spans 14 amino acids. The TCR originated in a man aged 25 to 40 in good health and CMV-seropositive. The sequenced material came from PBMCs. The chain recombines TRBV7-6 with TRBJ2-5, with D tentatively TRBD2 (5 bases). CDR3 nucleotides: TGTGCCAGCAGCTTAGACCGGGGAGTAGAGACCCAGTACTTC. Its translation: CASSLDRGVETQYF.